This TCR beta chain was identified during a study of blood T cell repertoires in COVID-19 (dated by TCRdb to about 2020). For the wider study: Samples covering the acute and convalescent phases of COVID-19 were provided by collaborators in the United States, Italy and Spain. The material from the prospective study consisted of cDNA or gDNA derived from T cells, B-cell-depleted T cells, or PBMCs. The dataset comprised deeply sampled blood TCRbeta repertoires from subjects exposed to, actively infected with, or recovered from COVID-19. The repertoires were released in a freely available public database intended as a resource for research on the immune response to SARS-CoV-2. Samples were obtained from the ongoing ImmuneRACE study (first 160 participants) and from about 1,300 subjects provided by 6 global collaborators. Nearly every sample came with metadata listing a de-identified subject ID, COVID-19 status, age in years and sex. Where available, HLA class I and class II types were taken from metadata supplied by the sample provider and were not determined by assay-based typing. Findings and caveats that apply to the study as a whole: The quantity of clinical and demographic metadata differed by source and by participant and was supplied without curation.

Collaborating institutions collected whole blood in K2EDTA tubes following their own protocols. For TCRbeta analysis, collaborator samples were shipped as frozen whole blood, as isolated PBMCs, or as DNA extracted from either sample type. The table lists this clone with a few counts. The antigen this receptor binds is unknown. No quality values exist for individual bases; no much larger clone is one base distant. The immunoSEQ Assay, a bias-controlled multiplex PCR, was used to amplify TCRbeta CDR3 regions from genomic DNA. The original pipeline was this. The number of nucleated cells in each sample was estimated from the amplification of reference gene primers within the assay. To quantify the absolute abundance of each unique TCRbeta CDR3 rearrangement, sequence reads were collapsed and filtered. For each sample, productive Simpson clonality was calculated as the square root of Simpson's diversity index over productive rearrangements. In its TCRdb copy, this immuneACCESS table keeps in-frame sequences only and misses some clones. Where compared with another copy, unresolved V genes explain less than half of these, and the others have no known cause. That table supplies the V and J calls and clone size; D and trimming were determined from the DNA. The sample table lists about 240,000 clones, roughly four fifths of them with a count of one. The ten largest account for more than 9.5% of the sample.

V was cut back by 6 bases and J by 3 bases, leaving a gap of 8 bases between them. Including the terminal cysteine and phenylalanine, the CDR3 comprises 12 residues. Kept here is only the CDR3 DNA, which spans 36 bases and is read in frame from base 1. CDR1 and CDR2 are read off the germline V gene as SNHLY and FYNNEI. This TCR was recovered from a woman aged 80 or over with acute or convalescent COVID-19. The rearranged segments are TRBV2 and TRBJ1-2; there is no confident call for the D gene. Sequenced: peripheral blood. The DNA sequence follows: TGTGCCAGCAGGCGTACGGACTATGGCTACACCTTC. Translated, this gives CASRRTDYGYTF. Beyond the CDR3, the reference TRBV2 and TRBJ1-2 genes provide the residues; the full variable domain reads: EPEVTQTPSHQVTQMGQEVILRCVPISNHLYFYWYRQILGQKVEFLVSFYNNEISEKSEIFDDQFSVERPDGSNFTLKIRSTKLEDSAMYFCASRRTDYGYTFGSGTRLTVV.